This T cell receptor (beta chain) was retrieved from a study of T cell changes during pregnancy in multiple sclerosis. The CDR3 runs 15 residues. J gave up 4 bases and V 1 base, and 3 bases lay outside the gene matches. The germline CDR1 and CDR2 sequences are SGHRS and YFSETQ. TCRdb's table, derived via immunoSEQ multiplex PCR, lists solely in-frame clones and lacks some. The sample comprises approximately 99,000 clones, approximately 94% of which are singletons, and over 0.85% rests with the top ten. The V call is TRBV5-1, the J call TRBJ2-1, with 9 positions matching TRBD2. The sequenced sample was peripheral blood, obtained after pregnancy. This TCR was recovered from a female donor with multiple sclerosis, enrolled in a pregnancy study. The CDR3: CASSLKSGGYNEQFF. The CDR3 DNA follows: TGCGCCAGCAGCTTGAAGAGCGGGGGGTACAATGAGCAGTTCTTC.